The 25 T cell receptor beta chains in this list originate from one sample, sequenced in a study of blood T cell repertoires in COVID-19. Here immunoSEQ multiplex PCR was the method, and the copy in TCRdb shows in-frame clones only, minus some. This sample yields more than 200,000 clones, of which around 84% are seen a single time; about 1.5% belongs to the top ten. Sequences were obtained from PBMCs or T cells enriched from blood (not recorded which). All receptors derive from a woman aged 45 to 65 who had recovered from COVID-19.

This chain joins TRBV20-1 and TRBJ2-1, with D possibly TRBD2 on 6 matching bases. V gave up 3 bases and J gave up 3 bases, with 15 bases separating them. Germline loops: CDR1 DFQATT, CDR2 SNEGSKA (reference sequence). The CDR3 is 15 amino acids. CDR3 amino acids: CSASASLANYNEQFF. The CDR3 coding sequence is TGCAGTGCTAGTGCATCCCTAGCGAACTACAATGAGCAGTTCTTC.

The chain links TRBV29-1 to TRBJ2-3, with no clear D. V shed 4 bases and J shed 5 bases, with 10 bases lying between them. Per germline, CDR1 SQVTM and CDR2 ANQGSEA. This CDR3 is 12 amino acids long. The CDR3 region has the DNA TGCAGCGTTGGTTGGCTTGGAGATACGCAGTATTTT. Translating it yields CSVGWLGDTQYF.

The chain carries TRBV29-1 and TRBJ2-2; weak D call: TRBD1 (6 bases). CDR3 length: 15 amino acids. Germline CDR1 reads SQVTM; CDR2 reads ANQGSEA. With 6 bases removed from V and 7 bases from J, the gap between germline ends came to 21 bases. This CDR3 reads CSVPKTGVGFGELFF. The CDR3 DNA follows: TGCAGCGTGCCCAAGACAGGAGTTGGTTTCGGGGAGCTGTTTTTT.

This clone was found a few times. CDR3 amino acids: CASSKTGSTNEKLFF. The CDR3 DNA follows: TGTGCCAGCAGTAAAACAGGATCAACTAATGAAAAACTGTTTTTT. This sequence joins TRBV6-5 and TRBJ1-4; D perhaps matches TRBD1 (5 bases). V dropped 5 bases and J dropped 0 bases, with 10 bases sitting between them. CDR1 and CDR2 from the germline V gene are MNHEY and SVGAGI. The CDR3 has 15 amino acids.

This clone was observed once. The J gene is TRBJ1-4, the V gene TRBV10-3; D unresolved. This CDR3 contains 14 residues. The V gene's germline CDR1 is ENHRY and CDR2 SYGVKD. V lost 2 bases, J lost 7 bases, and 11 bases lay in between. The CDR3 DNA reads TGTGCCATCAGTGAGACGCTAAAACCTGAAAAACTGTTTTTT. Translated, it gives CAISETLKPEKLFF.

The V call is TRBV30, the J call TRBJ2-2; D gene ambiguous. V was clipped by 1 base and J by 14 bases, with 11 bases between them. This CDR3 is built from 11 residues. CDR1 GTSNPN and CDR2 SVGIG come from the germline V gene (reference sequence). CDR3 sequence reads: CAWSAWLELFF. For the CDR3, the DNA is TGTGCCTGGAGTGCCTGGTTAGAACTGTTTTTT.

This chain links TRBV3-1 (or the pseudogene TRBV3-2) with TRBJ2-2, with no clear D. Germline V gene sequence: CDR1 LGHDT, CDR2 YNNKEL (reference sequence). The V end lost 0 bases, the J end lost 8 bases, and 7 bases lay between the germline ends. This CDR3 region has 13 residues. This chain's CDR3 is CASSQDRYGELFF. The CDR3 coding sequence is TGTGCCAGCAGCCAAGATCGGTATGGGGAGCTGTTTTTT.

A note on this clone: One end of the junction is discordant with germline, which a read error may explain. The V and J genes are TRBV7-9 and TRBJ1-2, with TRBD1 identical over 9 bases. Germline V gene sequence: CDR1 SEHNR, CDR2 FQNEAQ (reference sequence). This CDR3 comprises 12 residues. CDR3 DNA sequence: TGTGCCAGCAGCTCGGGACAGGGACTCTCCGACTTC. Its protein product is CASSSGQGLSDF.

This clone was detected only once. The chain combines TRBV7-8 with TRBJ2-7; TRBD1 agrees at 9 bases. The CDR3 has 13 residues. The V gene end was trimmed by 6 bases and the J gene end by 3 bases; junction bases not matched to a gene: 3. Germline V gives CDR1 SGHVS, CDR2 FQNEAQ. CDR3 nucleotide sequence: TGTGCCAGCAGTTACAGGGGGCGCTACGAGCAGTACTTC. It codes for CASSYRGRYEQYF.

This clone was detected only a few times. This chain connects TRBV3-1 (or the pseudogene TRBV3-2) to TRBJ1-4; tentative D call: TRBD1 (6 bases). The CDR3 contains 15 residues. The ends were cut back, 3 bases at V and 10 bases at J, with 18 bases in the middle. Germline V CDR1 and CDR2: LGHDT, YNNKEL (reference sequence). CDR3 loop: CASSQGKPLGAKLFF. DNA of the CDR3: TGTGCCAGCAGCCAGGGGAAGCCCTTGGGGGCAAAACTGTTTTTT.

The gene calls are TRBV6-4 and TRBJ2-2; TRBD2 matches at 7 bases. Trimming took 6 bases from V and 2 from J; bases not matched to a gene: 9. The CDR3 totals 16 residues. Looked up from germline, CDR1 is MRHNA and CDR2 is SNTAGT. The chain's CDR3 is CASSLHGGFNTGELFF. CDR3 nucleotide sequence: TGTGCCAGCAGCCTACACGGGGGGTTTAACACCGGGGAGCTGTTTTTT.

CDR3 in amino acids: CASRGMNYGYTF. The CDR3 bases are TGCGCCAGCCGGGGGATGAACTATGGCTACACCTTC. The chain joins TRBV5-1 to TRBJ1-2; perhaps TRBD1 as D (5 bases). Trimming cost V 7 bases and J 2 bases, with 9 bases left between them. The CDR3 is made up of 12 amino acids. The germline V gene has CDR1 SGHRS and CDR2 YFSETQ.

The chain links TRBV6-2 or TRBV6-3 to TRBJ1-1; D unclear. Germline V lookup: CDR1 MNHEY, CDR2 SVGEGT. V was pared by 6 bases and J by 8 bases, with 10 bases between. This CDR3 contains 11 residues. CDR3 residues: CASSRTGEAFF. DNA of the CDR3: TGTGCCAGCAGCCGAACCGGGGAAGCTTTCTTT.

This chain links TRBV3-1 (or the pseudogene TRBV3-2) with TRBJ1-4; D ambiguous. The germline gives CDR1 LGHDT, CDR2 YNNKEL (reference sequence). This CDR3 has 12 residues. The germline V and J ends were trimmed by 1 base and 8 bases, with 5 bases remaining between them. The CDR3: CASSQAGEKLFF. The CDR3 DNA reads TGTGCCAGCAGCCAAGCGGGGGAAAAACTGTTTTTT.

The chain joins TRBV10-3 to TRBJ2-7; D is perhaps TRBD2 (6 bases). This CDR3 is built from 13 residues. V was pared by 6 bases and J by 2 bases, with 11 bases between. Germline V gives CDR1 ENHRY, CDR2 SYGVKD. This CDR3 reads CAISSQRAYEQYF. The CDR3 DNA sequence: TGTGCCATCAGCTCACAGCGGGCCTACGAGCAGTACTTC.

V is TRBV2 and J is TRBJ1-3; D possibly corresponds to TRBD1 (6 bases). The germline V gene encodes CDR1 SNHLY and CDR2 FYNNEI. Between the trimmed V and J ends, which lost 5 bases and 4 bases, there was a span of 15 bases. CDR3 length equals 15 residues. CDR3 residues: CASSQGHLRGNTIYF. The CDR3 DNA follows: TGTGCCAGCAGTCAGGGGCACCTTAGAGGAAACACCATATATTTT.

This sequence joins TRBV25-1 and TRBJ1-1, with TRBD1 matching 9 bases. V was clipped by 3 bases and J by 11 bases; unmatched bases: 7. The CDR3 runs to 13 residues. The V gene's germline CDR1 is MGHDK and CDR2 SYGVNS. This CDR3 is CASSETGGGMAFF. Here the CDR3 DNA reads TGTGCCAGCAGTGAGACAGGGGGAGGTATGGCTTTCTTT.

The chain has TRBV29-1 and TRBJ2-7, with TRBD1 matching over 10 bases. Germline V gene lookup returns CDR1 SQVTM and CDR2 ANQGSEA. With V trimmed by 5 bases and J by 12 bases, 10 bases remained unmatched. This CDR3 is 12 amino acids long. This CDR3 reads CSVTGTGDAVYF. For the CDR3, the DNA is TGCAGCGTTACCGGGACAGGGGACGCTGTGTACTTC.

This clone was recorded once. CDR3 protein: CAIRMDTAEEKLFF. The CDR3 bases are TGTGCCATCAGGATGGACACGGCGGAGGAAAAACTGTTTTTT. The rearrangement joins TRBV10-3 to TRBJ1-4; the D gene is possibly TRBD1 (5 bases). The CDR3 extends over 14 amino acids. Trimming shortened V by 6 bases and J by 8 bases, and 16 bases separated the two germline ends. Germline V lookup: CDR1 ENHRY, CDR2 SYGVKD.

This clone was recorded only once. Other DNA sequences in this sample translate to the same CDR3. This chain links TRBV5-1 with TRBJ1-1; the match to TRBD1 covers 9 bases. CDR3 size: 14 residues. Unmatched junction bases numbered 2, after V lost 4 bases and J lost 1 base. The germline gives CDR1 SGHRS, CDR2 YFSETQ. The CDR3 DNA reads as TGCGCCAGCAGCACGGGACAGGGGAACACTGAAGCTTTCTTT. It translates to CASSTGQGNTEAFF.

The CDR3 nucleotides are TGCGCCAGCAGCCAAGAGGAGCGGAATGAAAAACTGTTTTTT. Amino acids: CASSQEERNEKLFF. This sequence joins TRBV4-1 and TRBJ1-4, with D unclear. V lost 0 bases and J lost 5, with 7 bases in between. Germline CDR1 reads MGHRA; CDR2 reads YSYEKL. CDR3 size: 14 residues.

The rearrangement joins TRBV6-4 to TRBJ2-1; TRBD2 is a possible D gene (6 bases). V was shortened by 5 bases and J by 4 bases, with 15 bases between the two germline ends. Germline assignment: CDR1 MRHNA and CDR2 SNTAGT. This CDR3 comprises 15 residues. The CDR3 is CASSLVRGSYNEQFF. CDR3 sequence (DNA): TGTGCCAGCAGTCTTGTTCGGGGGTCGTACAATGAGCAGTTCTTC.

The genes are TRBV28 and TRBJ1-1, with 10 bases lining up with TRBD1. This CDR3 has 15 residues. The ends lost 2 bases at V and 4 bases at J; junction bases unmatched: 4. Germline CDR1 reads MDHEN; CDR2 reads SYDVKM. CDR3 nucleotide sequence: TGTGCCAGCAGTTTAGGATGGGACAGGGGCACTGAAGCTTTCTTT. It codes for CASSLGWDRGTEAFF.

This chain links TRBV15 with TRBJ2-7; 11 bases align to TRBD1. The CDR3 consists of 18 residues. The J segment lost 5 bases and the V segment lost 3 bases, leaving 15 bases of the junction unmatched. Germline loops: CDR1 LNHNV, CDR2 YYDKDF (reference sequence). The CDR3 loop reads CATSREEIWTGGVDEQYF. The CDR3 coding sequence is TGTGCCACCAGCAGGGAGGAGATCTGGACAGGGGGCGTCGACGAGCAGTACTTC.

This clone was observed a handful of times. The chain joins TRBV5-1 to TRBJ2-5; 8 bases line up with TRBD2. The V segment lost 5 bases and the J segment 3 bases; nucleotides outside the gene matches: 6. Germline loops: CDR1 SGHRS, CDR2 YFSETQ. The CDR3 is made up of 14 amino acids. In DNA form, the CDR3 reads TGCGCCAGCAGGAGCGGGAGTAGAGAAGAGACCCAGTACTTC. This sequence encodes CASRSGSREETQYF.